The present T cell receptor beta chain was sequenced within a study of blood T cell repertoires in COVID-19. Study at large: Donors in the United States, Italy and Spain gave samples during acute or convalescent COVID-19. From T cells, B-cell-depleted T cells, or PBMCs came the material, which was cDNA or gDNA.

Under the authors' procedure: Cell counts per sample came from amplifying reference gene primers. Generated by immunoSEQ multiplex PCR, the TCRdb table keeps only in-frame clones and is missing some. For V, J and clone size, that table is used; D and trimming come from the DNA. Among some 200,000 clones, about three quarters were seen once, and the ten largest hold more than 25%. CDR3 size: 16 residues. Germline CDR1 is SGHDN and CDR2 is FVKESK. V shed 4 bases and J 3 bases; nucleotides not matched to a gene: 10. The sample consisted of peripheral blood. The rearrangement links TRBV14 to TRBJ2-3; 7 bases agree with TRBD1. This sequence originates from a woman between 70 and 85 years old with acute or convalescent COVID-19. The CDR3 loop is CASSLDREVGTDTQYF. In DNA, the CDR3 is TGTGCCAGCAGCCTCGACAGGGAAGTTGGAACAGATACGCAGTATTTT.